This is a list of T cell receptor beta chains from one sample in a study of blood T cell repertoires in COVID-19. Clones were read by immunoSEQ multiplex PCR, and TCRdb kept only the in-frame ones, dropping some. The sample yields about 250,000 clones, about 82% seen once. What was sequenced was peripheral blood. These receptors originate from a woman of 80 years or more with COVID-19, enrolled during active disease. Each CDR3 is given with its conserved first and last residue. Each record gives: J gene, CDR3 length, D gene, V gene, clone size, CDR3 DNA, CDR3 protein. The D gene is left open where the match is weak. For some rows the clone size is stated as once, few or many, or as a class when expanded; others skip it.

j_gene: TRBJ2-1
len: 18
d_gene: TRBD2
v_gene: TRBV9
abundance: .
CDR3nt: TGTGCCAGCAGCTTGACTAGCGGGGGGGCCTTAGGTTACAATGAGCAGTTCTTC
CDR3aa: CASSLTSGGALGYNEQFF

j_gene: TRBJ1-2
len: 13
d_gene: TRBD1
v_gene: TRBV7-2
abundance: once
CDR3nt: TGTGCCAGCAGCTCGACAGGGTTTTATGGCTACACCTTC
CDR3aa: CASSSTGFYGYTF

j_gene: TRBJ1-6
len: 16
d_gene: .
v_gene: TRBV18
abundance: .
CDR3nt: TGTGCCAGCTCACCTTTGACTCGGGGGTATAATTCACCCCTCCACTTT
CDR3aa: CASSPLTRGYNSPLHF

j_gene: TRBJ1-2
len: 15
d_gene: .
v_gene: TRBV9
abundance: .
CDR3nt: TGTGCCAGCAGCGTAGGAGGGGTCGGGAGGGATGGCTACACCTTC
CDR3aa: CASSVGGVGRDGYTF

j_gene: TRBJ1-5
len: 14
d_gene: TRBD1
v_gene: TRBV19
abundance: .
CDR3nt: TGTGCCAGTAGTGACAGGGGCCCCAATCAGCCCCAGCATTTT
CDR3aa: CASSDRGPNQPQHF

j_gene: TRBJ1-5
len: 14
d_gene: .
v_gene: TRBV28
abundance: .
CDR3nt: TGTGCCAGCAGTTTACAGTTTAGCAATCAGCCCCAGCATTTT
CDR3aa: CASSLQFSNQPQHF

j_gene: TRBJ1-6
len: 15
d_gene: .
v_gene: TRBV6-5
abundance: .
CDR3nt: TGTGCCAGCAGGCCCCCAACTACCTATAATTCACCCCTCCACTTT
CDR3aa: CASRPPTTYNSPLHF

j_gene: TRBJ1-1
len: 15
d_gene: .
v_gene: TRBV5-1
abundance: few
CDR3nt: TGCGCCAGCAGCTTACAGGGAGGGACGAACACTGAAGCTTTCTTT
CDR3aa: CASSLQGGTNTEAFF

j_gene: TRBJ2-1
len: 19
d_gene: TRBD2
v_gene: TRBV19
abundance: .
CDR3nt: TGTGCCAGTAGTATCTTGGCTAGCGGGGGCCGTTCTCACGGGAATGAGCAGTTCTTC
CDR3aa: CASSILASGGRSHGNEQFF

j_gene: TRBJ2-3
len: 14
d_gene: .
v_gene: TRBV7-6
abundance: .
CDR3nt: TGTGCCAGCAGCTTAGGTGGGGCGACAGATACGCAGTATTTT
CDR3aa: CASSLGGATDTQYF

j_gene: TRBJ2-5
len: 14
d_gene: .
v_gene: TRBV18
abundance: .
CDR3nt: TGTGCCAGCTCACCACAGGGGCTTGAGGAGACCCAGTACTTC
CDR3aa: CASSPQGLEETQYF

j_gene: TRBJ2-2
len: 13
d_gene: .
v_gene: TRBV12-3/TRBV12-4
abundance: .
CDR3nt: TGTGCCAGCAGCCCGACTTCAACCGGGGAGCTGTTTTTT
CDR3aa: CASSPTSTGELFF

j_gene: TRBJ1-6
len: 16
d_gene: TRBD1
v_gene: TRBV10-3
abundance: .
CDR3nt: TGTGCCATCAGTGAGTCGGGACAGGGGGCCGGTTCACCCCTCCACTTT
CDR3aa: CAISESGQGAGSPLHF

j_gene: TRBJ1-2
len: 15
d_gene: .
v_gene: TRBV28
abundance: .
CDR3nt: TGTGCCAGCGGCGTACCGGCGGGGCGGGGGAATGGCTACACCTTC
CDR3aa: CASGVPAGRGNGYTF

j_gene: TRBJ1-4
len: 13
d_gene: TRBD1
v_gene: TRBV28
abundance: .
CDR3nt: TGTGCCAGCACCTCACAGGGGAATGAAAAACTGTTTTTT
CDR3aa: CASTSQGNEKLFF

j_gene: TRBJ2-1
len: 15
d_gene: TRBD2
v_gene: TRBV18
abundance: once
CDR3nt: TGTGCCAGCTCACCAATGGGACTAGCGTACAATGAGCAGTTCTTC
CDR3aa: CASSPMGLAYNEQFF

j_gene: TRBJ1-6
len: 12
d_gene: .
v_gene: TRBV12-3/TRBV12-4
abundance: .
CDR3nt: TGTGCCAGCCGAGAGGGAAATTCACCCCTCCACTTT
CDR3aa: CASREGNSPLHF

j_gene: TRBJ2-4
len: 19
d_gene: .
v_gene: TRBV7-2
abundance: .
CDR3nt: TGTGCCAGCAGCTCGGTTGGGGGGGGCACTTTTGGAGCCAAAAACATTCAGTACTTC
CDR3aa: CASSSVGGGTFGAKNIQYF

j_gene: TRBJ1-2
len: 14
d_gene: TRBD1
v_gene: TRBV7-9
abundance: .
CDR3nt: TGTGCCAGCAGCTCGTTTCAGGGGGCGGGAGGCTACACCTTC
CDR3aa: CASSSFQGAGGYTF

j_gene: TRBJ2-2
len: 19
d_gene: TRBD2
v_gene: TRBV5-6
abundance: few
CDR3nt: TGTGCCAGCAGCATCCGGACTAGCGGGGGGTCAGCGAACACCGGGGAGCTGTTTTTT
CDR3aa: CASSIRTSGGSANTGELFF

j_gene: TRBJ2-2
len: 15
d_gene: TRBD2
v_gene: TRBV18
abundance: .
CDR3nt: TGTGCCAGCTCCAGCGGGGGCCATAACACCGGGGAGCTGTTTTTT
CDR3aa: CASSSGGHNTGELFF

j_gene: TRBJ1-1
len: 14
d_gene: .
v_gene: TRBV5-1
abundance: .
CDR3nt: TGCGCCAGCAACGTAGGAGCGCAGAACACTGAAGCTTTCTTT
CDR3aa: CASNVGAQNTEAFF

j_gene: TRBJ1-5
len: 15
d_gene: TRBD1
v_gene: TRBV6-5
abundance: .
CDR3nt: TGTGCCAGCAGTTTATCCGGACAGGGTGAACAGCCCCAGCATTTT
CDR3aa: CASSLSGQGEQPQHF

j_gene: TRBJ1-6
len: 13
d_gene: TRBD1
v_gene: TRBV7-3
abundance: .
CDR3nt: TGTGCCAGCAGCGCAGGGGGAAATTCACCCCTCCACTTT
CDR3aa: CASSAGGNSPLHF

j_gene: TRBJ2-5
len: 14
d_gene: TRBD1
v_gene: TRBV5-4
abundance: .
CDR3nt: TGTGCCAGCAGTACCGGGACAGTCCCAGAGACCCAGTACTTC
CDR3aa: CASSTGTVPETQYF

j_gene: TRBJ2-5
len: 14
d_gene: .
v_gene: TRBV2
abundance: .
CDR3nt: TGTGCCAGCAGTGAACTTGCGGGACCAGGGACCCAGTACTTC
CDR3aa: CASSELAGPGTQYF

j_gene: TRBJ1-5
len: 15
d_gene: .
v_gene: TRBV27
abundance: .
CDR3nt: TGTGCCAGCAGTTCGGGACAACTTAGCAATCAGCCCCAGCATTTT
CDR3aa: CASSSGQLSNQPQHF

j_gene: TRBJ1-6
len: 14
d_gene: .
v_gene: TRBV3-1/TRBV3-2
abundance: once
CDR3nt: TGTGCCAGCGGGGCAGGGGCCTATAATTCACCCCTCCACTTT
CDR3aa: CASGAGAYNSPLHF

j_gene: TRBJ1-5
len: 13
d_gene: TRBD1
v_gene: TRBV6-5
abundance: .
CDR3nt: TGTGCCAGCACCGGGACAGCAAATCAGCCCCAGCATTTT
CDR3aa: CASTGTANQPQHF

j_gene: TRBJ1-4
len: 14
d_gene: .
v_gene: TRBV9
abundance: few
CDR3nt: TGTGCCAGCAGCGTAGAACAAGGAGACGAAAAACTGTTTTTT
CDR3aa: CASSVEQGDEKLFF

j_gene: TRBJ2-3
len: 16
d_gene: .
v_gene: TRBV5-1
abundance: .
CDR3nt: TGCGCCAGCAGCTTGGGCCTTGCACAGGTCAAGAATACGCAGTATTTT
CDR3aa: CASSLGLAQVKNTQYF

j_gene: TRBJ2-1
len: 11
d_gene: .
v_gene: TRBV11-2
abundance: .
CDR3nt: TGTGCCAGCAGCTTCTTCGATGAGCAGTTCTTC
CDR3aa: CASSFFDEQFF

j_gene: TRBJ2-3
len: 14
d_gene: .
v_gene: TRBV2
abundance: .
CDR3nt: TGTGCCAGGCAAAAGGAGGGGAGCACAGATACGCAGTATTTT
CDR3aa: CARQKEGSTDTQYF

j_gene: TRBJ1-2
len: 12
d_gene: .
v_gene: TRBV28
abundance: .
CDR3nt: TGTGCCAGCAGTTCCGAGGGTCGTGGCTACACCTTC
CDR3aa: CASSSEGRGYTF

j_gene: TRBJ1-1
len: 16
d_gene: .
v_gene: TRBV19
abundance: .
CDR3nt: TGTGCCAGTAGTCTGGGGAGGGGAGGTGCGAACACTGAAGCTTTCTTT
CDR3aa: CASSLGRGGANTEAFF

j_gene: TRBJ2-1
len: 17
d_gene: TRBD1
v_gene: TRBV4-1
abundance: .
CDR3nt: TGCGCCAGCAGCCCCCCGGTGGGGACAGGCTCCTACAATGAGCAGTTCTTC
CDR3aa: CASSPPVGTGSYNEQFF

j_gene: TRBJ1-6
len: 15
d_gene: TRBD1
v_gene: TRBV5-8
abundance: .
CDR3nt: TGTGCCAGCAGCAGGGGACAGGGTAAAGGTTCACCCCTCCACTTT
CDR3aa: CASSRGQGKGSPLHF

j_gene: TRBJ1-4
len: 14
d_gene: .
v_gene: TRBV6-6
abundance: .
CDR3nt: TGTGCCAGCAGTCCTCGGGAAGGCCATGAAAAACTGTTTTTT
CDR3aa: CASSPREGHEKLFF

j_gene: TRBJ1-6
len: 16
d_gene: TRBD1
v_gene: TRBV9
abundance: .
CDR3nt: TGTGCCAGCAGCGTAGTTGGACAGGGGGGTAATTCACCCCTCCACTTT
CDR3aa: CASSVVGQGGNSPLHF

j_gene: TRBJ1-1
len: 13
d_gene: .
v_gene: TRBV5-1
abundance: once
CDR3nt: TGCGCCAGCAGCTCCGGAGTTAGAACTGAAGCTTTCTTT
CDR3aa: CASSSGVRTEAFF

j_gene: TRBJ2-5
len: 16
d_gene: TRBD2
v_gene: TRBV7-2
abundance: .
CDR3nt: TGTGCCAGCAGCTTACGAAGCGGGGGGGCCGTGGAGACCCAGTACTTC
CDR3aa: CASSLRSGGAVETQYF

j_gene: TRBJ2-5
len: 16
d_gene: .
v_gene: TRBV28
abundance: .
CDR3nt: TGTGCCAGCAGTCTCCTTGGCGGGGGCCCTCAAGAGACCCAGTACTTC
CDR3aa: CASSLLGGGPQETQYF

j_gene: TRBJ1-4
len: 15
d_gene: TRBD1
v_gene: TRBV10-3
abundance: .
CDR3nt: TGTGCCATCAGTGACCCCCGGGACAGGGGCTCAAAACTGTTTTTT
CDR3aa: CAISDPRDRGSKLFF

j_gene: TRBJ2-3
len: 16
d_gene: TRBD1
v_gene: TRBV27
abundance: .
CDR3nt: TGTGCCAGCAGTTTATCCCGTCCCGACAGGGGAGATACGCAGTATTTT
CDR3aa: CASSLSRPDRGDTQYF

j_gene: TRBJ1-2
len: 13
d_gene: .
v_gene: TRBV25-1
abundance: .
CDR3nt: TGTGCCAGCAGTGGGGGAGGCCGCTATGGCTACACCTTC
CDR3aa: CASSGGGRYGYTF

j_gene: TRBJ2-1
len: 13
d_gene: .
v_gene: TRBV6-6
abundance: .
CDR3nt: TGTGCCAGCAGGGGGGGCTCCTACAATGAGCAGTTCTTC
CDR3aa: CASRGGSYNEQFF

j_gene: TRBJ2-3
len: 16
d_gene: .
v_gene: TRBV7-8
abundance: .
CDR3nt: TGTGCCAGCAGCTTTTACGGTATAACTAGCACAGATACGCAGTATTTT
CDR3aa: CASSFYGITSTDTQYF

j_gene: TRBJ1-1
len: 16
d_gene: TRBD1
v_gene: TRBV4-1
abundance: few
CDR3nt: TGCGCCAGCAGCCAAGATACAGGGGGCGTGAACACTGAAGCTTTCTTT
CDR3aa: CASSQDTGGVNTEAFF

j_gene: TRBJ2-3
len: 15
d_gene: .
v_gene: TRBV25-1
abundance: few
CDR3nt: TGTGCCAGCAGTGATTGGAGGGGGGGCCCCGATACGCAGTATTTT
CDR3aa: CASSDWRGGPDTQYF

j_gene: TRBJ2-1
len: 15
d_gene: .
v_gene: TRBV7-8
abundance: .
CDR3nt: TGTGCCAGCAGCTCCCGGGATTCAACCTACAATGAGCAGTTCTTC
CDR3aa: CASSSRDSTYNEQFF

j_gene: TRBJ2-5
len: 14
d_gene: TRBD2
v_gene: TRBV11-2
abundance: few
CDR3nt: TGTGCCAGCAGCTTCGGGGGGTCCACGGAGACCCAGTACTTC
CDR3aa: CASSFGGSTETQYF

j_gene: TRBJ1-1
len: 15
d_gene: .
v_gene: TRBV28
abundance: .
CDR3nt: TGTGCCAGCAGTTTATCAGAGGGGGGGTCGACTGAAGCTTTCTTT
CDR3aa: CASSLSEGGSTEAFF

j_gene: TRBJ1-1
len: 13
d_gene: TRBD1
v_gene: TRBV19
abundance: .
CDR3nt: TGTGCCAGCGAAGACAGGGAGAACACTGAAGCTTTCTTT
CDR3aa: CASEDRENTEAFF

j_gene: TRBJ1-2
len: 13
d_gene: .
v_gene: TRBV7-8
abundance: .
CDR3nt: TGTGCCAGCAGCCCGGGGGGGTCAGGGGGCTACACCTTC
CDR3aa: CASSPGGSGGYTF

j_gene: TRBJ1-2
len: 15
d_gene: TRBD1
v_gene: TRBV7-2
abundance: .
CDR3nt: TGTGCCAGCAGCTCGGGGCCTGTCGCCTTTCAGGGGGTCACCTTC
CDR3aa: CASSSGPVAFQGVTF

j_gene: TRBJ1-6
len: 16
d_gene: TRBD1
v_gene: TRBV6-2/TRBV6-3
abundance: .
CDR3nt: TGTGCCAGCAGCCCTTACAACAGGGGGCCGGATTCACCCCTCCACTTT
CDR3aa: CASSPYNRGPDSPLHF

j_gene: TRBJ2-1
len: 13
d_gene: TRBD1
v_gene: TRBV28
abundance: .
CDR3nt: TGTGCCAGCAGTTTACAGGGGGCCTATGAGCAGTTCTTC
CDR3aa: CASSLQGAYEQFF

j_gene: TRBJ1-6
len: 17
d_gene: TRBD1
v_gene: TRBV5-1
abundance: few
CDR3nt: TGCGCCAGCAGCATTACCCTGACAGGGGGTTCAAATTCACCCCTCCACTTT
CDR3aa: CASSITLTGGSNSPLHF

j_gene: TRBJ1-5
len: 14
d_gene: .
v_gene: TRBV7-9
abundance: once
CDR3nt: TGTGCCAGCAGCCCGCGGACACCTGGAACGCCCCAGCATTTT
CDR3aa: CASSPRTPGTPQHF